This TCR beta chain was sequenced for a study of Graves' ophthalmopathy and Graves' hyperthyroidism. Study-level findings and limits: Most thyroid-expanded clonotypes exceeding 0.001 frequency were also found in blood.

This clonotype was observed many times. Its antigen is not identified. The authors amplified TCR beta CDR3 regions from RNA transcripts. HTBI-primed first-round RT-PCR preceded second-round multiplex PCR. TCRdb ran MiXCR on the multiplex PCR reads and lists one entry per CDR3 protein. The repertoire holds around 400,000 distinct CDR3 sequences, with about 16% as singletons. The receptor was derived from a woman aged 18-29 years with Graves' ophthalmopathy. The sequenced sample consisted of peripheral blood.

DNA for the CDR3: TGTGCCAGCAGCCCCCGTAACAGGGCAGGCGAGCAGTACTTC. Its protein is CASSPRNRAGEQYF. The rearrangement uses TRBV7-2 and TRBJ2-7, with D possibly matching TRBD1 (6 bases). Per the germline V gene, CDR1 is SGHTA and CDR2 is FQGNSA. With 5 bases removed from V and 6 bases from J, the gap between germline ends came to 17 bases. This CDR3 region has 14 residues.